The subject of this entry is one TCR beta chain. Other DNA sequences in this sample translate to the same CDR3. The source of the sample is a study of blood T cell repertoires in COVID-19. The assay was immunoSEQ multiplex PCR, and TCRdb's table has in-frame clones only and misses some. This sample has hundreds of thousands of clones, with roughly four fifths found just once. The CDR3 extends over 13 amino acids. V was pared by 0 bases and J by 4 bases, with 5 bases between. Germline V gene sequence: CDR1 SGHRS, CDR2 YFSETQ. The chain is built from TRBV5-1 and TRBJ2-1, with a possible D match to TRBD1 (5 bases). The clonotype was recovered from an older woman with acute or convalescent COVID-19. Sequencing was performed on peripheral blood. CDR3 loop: CASSLGQYNEQFF. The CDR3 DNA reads TGCGCCAGCAGCTTGGGACAGTACAATGAGCAGTTCTTC.